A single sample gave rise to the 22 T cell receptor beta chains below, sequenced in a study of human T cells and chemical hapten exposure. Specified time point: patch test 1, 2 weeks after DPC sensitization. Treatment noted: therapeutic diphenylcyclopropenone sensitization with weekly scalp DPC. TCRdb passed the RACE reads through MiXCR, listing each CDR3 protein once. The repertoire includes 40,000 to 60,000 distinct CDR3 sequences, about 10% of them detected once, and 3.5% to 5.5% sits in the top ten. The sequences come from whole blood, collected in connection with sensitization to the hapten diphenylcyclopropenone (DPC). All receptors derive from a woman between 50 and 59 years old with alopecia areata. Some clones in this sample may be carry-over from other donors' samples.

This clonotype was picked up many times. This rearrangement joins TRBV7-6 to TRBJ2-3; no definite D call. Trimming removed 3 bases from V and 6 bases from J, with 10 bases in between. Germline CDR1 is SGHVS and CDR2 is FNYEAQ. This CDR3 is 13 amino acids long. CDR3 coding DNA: TGTGCCAGCAGCTTTAACAAATTTGATACGCAGTATTTT. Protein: CASSFNKFDTQYF.

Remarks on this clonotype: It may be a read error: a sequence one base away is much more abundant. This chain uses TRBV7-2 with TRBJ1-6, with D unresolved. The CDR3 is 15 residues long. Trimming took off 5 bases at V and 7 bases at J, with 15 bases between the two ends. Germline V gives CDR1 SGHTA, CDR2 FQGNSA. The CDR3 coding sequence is TGTGCCAGCAGCATCCGGGCCAGGCAAAATTCACCCCTCCACTTT. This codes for CASSIRARQNSPLHF.

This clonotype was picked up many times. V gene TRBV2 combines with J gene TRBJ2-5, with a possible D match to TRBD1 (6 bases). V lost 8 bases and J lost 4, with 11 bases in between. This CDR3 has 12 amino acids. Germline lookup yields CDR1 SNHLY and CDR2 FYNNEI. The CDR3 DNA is TGTGCCAGCCCGGACAGCCGAGAGACCCAGTACTTC. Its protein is CASPDSRETQYF. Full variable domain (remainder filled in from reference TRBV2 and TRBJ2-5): EPEVTQTPSHQVTQMGQEVILRCVPISNHLYFYWYRQILGQKVEFLVSFYNNEISEKSEIFDDQFSVERPDGSNFTLKIRSTKLEDSAMYFCASPDSRETQYFGPGTRLLVL.

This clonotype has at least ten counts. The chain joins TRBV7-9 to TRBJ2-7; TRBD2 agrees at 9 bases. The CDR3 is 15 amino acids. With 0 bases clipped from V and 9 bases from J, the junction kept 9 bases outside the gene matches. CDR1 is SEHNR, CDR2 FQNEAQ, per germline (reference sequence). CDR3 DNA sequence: TGTGCCAGCAGCTTAGCGGTAGCGGGAGCTGTGGTGCAGTACTTC. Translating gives CASSLAVAGAVVQYF.

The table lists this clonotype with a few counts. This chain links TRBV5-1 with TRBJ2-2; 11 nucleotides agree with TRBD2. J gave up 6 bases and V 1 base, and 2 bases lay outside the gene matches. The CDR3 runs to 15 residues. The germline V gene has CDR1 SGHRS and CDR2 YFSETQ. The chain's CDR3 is CASSLTSGSPGELFF. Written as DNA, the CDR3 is TGCGCCAGCAGCTTGACTAGCGGGAGCCCCGGGGAGCTGTTTTTT.

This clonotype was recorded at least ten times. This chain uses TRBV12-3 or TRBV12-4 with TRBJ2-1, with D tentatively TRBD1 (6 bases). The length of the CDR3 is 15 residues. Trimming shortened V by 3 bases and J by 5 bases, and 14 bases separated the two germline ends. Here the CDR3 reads CASSLLLGHHNEQFF. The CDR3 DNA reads TGTGCCAGCAGTTTGTTACTGGGACACCACAATGAGCAGTTCTTC.

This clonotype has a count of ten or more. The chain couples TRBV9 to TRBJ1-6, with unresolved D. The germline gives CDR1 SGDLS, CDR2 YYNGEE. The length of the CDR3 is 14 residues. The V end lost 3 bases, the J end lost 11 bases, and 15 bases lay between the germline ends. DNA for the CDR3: TGTGCCAGCAGCGAGACTAGCGAATTCCCACCCCTCCACTTT. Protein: CASSETSEFPPLHF.

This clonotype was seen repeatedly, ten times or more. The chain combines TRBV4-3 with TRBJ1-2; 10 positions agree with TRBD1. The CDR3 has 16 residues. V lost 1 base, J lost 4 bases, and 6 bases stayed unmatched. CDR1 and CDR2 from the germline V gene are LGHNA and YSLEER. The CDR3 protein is CASSQAGTGAGYGYTF. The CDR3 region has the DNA TGCGCCAGCAGCCAAGCGGGGACAGGGGCGGGCTATGGCTACACCTTC.

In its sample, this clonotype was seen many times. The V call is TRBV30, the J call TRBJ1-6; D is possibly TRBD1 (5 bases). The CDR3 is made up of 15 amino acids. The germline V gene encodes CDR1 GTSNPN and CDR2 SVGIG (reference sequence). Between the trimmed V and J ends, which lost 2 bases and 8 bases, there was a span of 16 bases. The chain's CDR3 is CAWSLGGGVDSPLHF. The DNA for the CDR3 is TGTGCCTGGAGTCTCGGGGGAGGTGTGGATTCACCCCTCCACTTT.

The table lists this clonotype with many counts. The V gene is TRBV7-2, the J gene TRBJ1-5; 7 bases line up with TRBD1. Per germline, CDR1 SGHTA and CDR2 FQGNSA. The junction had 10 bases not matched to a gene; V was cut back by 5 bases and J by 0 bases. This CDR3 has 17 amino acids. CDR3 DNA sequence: TGTGCCAGCAGCGCGGCGACCGGGACAGTTAGCAATCAGCCCCAGCATTTT. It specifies CASSAATGTVSNQPQHF.

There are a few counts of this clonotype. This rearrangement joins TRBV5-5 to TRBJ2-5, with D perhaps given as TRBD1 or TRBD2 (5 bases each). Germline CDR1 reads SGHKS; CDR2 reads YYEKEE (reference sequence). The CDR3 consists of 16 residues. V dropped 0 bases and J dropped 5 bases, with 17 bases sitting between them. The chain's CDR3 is CASSLATGRGLETQYF. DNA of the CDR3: TGTGCCAGCAGCTTGGCTACGGGAAGGGGTTTGGAGACCCAGTACTTC.

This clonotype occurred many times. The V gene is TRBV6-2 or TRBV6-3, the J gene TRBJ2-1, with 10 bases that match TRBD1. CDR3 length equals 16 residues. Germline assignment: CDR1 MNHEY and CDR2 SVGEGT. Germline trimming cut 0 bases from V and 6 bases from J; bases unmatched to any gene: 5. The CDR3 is CASSYSAGTGVNEQFF. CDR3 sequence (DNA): TGTGCCAGCAGTTACTCAGCTGGGACAGGGGTCAATGAGCAGTTCTTC.

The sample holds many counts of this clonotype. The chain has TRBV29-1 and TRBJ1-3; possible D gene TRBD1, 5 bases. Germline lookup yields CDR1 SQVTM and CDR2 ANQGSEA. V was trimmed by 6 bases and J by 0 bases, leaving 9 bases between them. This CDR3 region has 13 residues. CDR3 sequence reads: CSVGPSSGNTIYF. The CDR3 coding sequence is TGCAGCGTGGGACCCAGCTCTGGAAACACCATATATTTT. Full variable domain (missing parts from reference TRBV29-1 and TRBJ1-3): SAVISQKPSRDICQRGTSLTIQCQVDSQVTMMFWYRQQPGQSLTLIATANQGSEATYESGFVIDKFPISRPNLTFSTLTVSNMSPEDSSIYLCSVGPSSGNTIYFGEGSWLTVV.

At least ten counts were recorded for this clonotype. The CDR3 DNA follows: TGTGCCTGGAGTCCCAAGGACAGGGGGCTGACTGAAGCTTTCTTT. Its protein is CAWSPKDRGLTEAFF. The J gene is TRBJ1-1, the V gene TRBV30; 11 nucleotides match TRBD1. The CDR3 has 15 residues. V lost 2 bases and J lost 5; bases outside the gene matches: 7. CDR1 is GTSNPN, CDR2 SVGIG, per germline (reference sequence).

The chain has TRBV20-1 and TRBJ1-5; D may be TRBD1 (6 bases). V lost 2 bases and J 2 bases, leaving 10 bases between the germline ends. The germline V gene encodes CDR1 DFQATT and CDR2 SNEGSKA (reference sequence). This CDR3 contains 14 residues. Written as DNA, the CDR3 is TGCAGTGCTAGATGGGGGGCAGGCAATCAGCCCCAGCATTTT. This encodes CSARWGAGNQPQHF.

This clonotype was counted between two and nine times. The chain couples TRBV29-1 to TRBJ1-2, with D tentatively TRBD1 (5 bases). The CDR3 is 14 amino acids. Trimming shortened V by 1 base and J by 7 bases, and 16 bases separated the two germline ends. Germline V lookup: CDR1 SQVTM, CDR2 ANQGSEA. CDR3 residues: CSVEASGQSLGYTF. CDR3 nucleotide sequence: TGCAGCGTTGAAGCCTCCGGACAATCCCTTGGCTACACCTTC.

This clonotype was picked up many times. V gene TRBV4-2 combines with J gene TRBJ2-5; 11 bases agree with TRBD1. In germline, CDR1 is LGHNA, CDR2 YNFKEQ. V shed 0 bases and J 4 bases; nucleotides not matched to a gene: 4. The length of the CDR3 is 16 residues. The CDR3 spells CASSQDQGQGGETQYF. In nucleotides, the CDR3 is TGTGCCAGCAGCCAAGATCAGGGACAGGGGGGAGAGACCCAGTACTTC.

This CDR3 reads CAWSAPLADFLGSYNEQFF. The CDR3 DNA is TGTGCCTGGAGTGCCCCTCTAGCGGATTTCCTCGGCTCCTACAATGAGCAGTTCTTC. The V gene is TRBV30, the J gene TRBJ2-1, with 7 bases fitting TRBD2. The CDR3 is 19 residues long. Germline V gene lookup returns CDR1 GTSNPN and CDR2 SVGIG (reference sequence). V was pared by 1 base and J by 0 bases, with 15 bases of the junction left unmatched.

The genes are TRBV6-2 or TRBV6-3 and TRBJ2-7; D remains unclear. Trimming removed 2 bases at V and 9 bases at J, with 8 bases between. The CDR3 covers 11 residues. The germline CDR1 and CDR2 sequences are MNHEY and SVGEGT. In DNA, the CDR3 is TGTGCCAGCAGTTACGGCAACCGGCAGTACTTC. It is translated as CASSYGNRQYF.

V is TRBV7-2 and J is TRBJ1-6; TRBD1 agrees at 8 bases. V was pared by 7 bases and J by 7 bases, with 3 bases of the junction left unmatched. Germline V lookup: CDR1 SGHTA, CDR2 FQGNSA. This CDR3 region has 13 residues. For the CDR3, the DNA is TGTGCCAGCATCCGGGACAGGAATTCACCCCTCCACTTT. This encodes CASIRDRNSPLHF.

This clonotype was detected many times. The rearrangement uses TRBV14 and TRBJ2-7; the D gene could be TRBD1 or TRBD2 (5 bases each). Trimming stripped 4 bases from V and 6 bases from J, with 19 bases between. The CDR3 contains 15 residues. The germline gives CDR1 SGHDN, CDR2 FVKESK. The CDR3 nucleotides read TGTGCCAGCAGCCCCTTCCAGGGTGGGGGAGTCGAGCAGTACTTC. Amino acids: CASSPFQGGGVEQYF. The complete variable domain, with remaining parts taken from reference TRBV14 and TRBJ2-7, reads EAGVTQFPSHSVIEKGQTVTLRCDPISGHDNLYWYRRVMGKEIKFLLHFVKESKQDESGMPNNRFLAERTGGTYSTLKVQPAELEDSGVYFCASSPFQGGGVEQYFGPGTRLTVT.

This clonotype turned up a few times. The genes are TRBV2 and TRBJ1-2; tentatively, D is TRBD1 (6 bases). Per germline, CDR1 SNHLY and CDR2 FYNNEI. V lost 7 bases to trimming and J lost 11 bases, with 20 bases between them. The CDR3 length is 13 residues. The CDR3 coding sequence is TGTGCCAGCAACTTTCCGGACAGCACTGGGTACACCTTC. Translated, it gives CASNFPDSTGYTF. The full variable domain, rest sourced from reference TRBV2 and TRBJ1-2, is EPEVTQTPSHQVTQMGQEVILRCVPISNHLYFYWYRQILGQKVEFLVSFYNNEISEKSEIFDDQFSVERPDGSNFTLKIRSTKLEDSAMYFCASNFPDSTGYTFGSGTRLTVV.